These T cell receptor beta chains were read from a single sample in a study of cytomegalovirus exposure and HLA in healthy donors. Assay used: immunoSEQ multiplex PCR; TCRdb lists only in-frame clones, some missing. The sample holds approximately 200,000 clones, more than 80% seen once. The specimen sequenced was PBMCs. These receptors were taken from a man in his late teens or twenties in good health and CMV-seropositive. Each CDR3 is given with its conserved first and last residue. Each record gives: J gene, clone size, V gene, D gene, CDR3 DNA, CDR3 protein. D genes are given only for firm matches. Clone size is stated in some rows and not others, as once, few, many or a class when expanded.

>TRBJ1-5|-|TRBV9|TRBD1
TGTGCCAGCAGCGTAGGAAGGGGGACAGTCAGTAGCAATCAGCCCCAGCATTTT
CASSVGRGTVSSNQPQHF
>TRBJ2-1|-|TRBV30|TRBD1
TGTGCCTGGAGGGGAGTACGGGACAGTCTCACCAATGAGCAGTTCTTC
CAWRGVRDSLTNEQFF
>TRBJ1-5|-|TRBV7-9|-
TGTGCCAGCAGCGGGCTGGCCGGCGATCAGCCCCAGCATTTT
CASSGLAGDQPQHF
>TRBJ1-5|-|TRBV18|-
TGTGCCAGCTCACCGGGGCAGGAGAATCAGCCCCAGCATTTT
CASSPGQENQPQHF
>TRBJ2-3|once|TRBV9|TRBD2
TGTGCCAGCAGCGTAGGACTAGCATCAGATACGCAGTATTTT
CASSVGLASDTQYF
>TRBJ2-1|-|TRBV5-1|-
TGCGCCAGCAGCTTGGAACTAGCCGCCAATGAGCAGTTCTTC
CASSLELAANEQFF
>TRBJ2-3|once|TRBV5-4|TRBD1
TGTGCCAGCAGCTCGGGACAGGCCCACACAGATACGCAGTATTTT
CASSSGQAHTDTQYF
>TRBJ2-2|-|TRBV10-2|TRBD2
TGCGCCAGCAGTGAGGACCCCTTAGCGGGAGTTACCGGGGAGCTGTTTTTT
CASSEDPLAGVTGELFF
>TRBJ1-2|-|TRBV9|TRBD1
TGTGCCAGCACCCAGGGGGGACAGGGGGTCGGGAATGATGGCTACACCTTC
CASTQGGQGVGNDGYTF
>TRBJ2-2|-|TRBV14|-
TGTGCCAGCAGCCAAGATAGACACACTCCGAACACCGGGGAGCTGTTTTTT
CASSQDRHTPNTGELFF